This T cell receptor (beta chain) was retrieved from a study of patients and donors after allogeneic stem cell transplantation. This clonotype showed up just a few times. V lost 0 bases and J 6 bases, leaving 15 bases between the germline ends. This CDR3 is 15 amino acids long. Via MiXCR, TCRdb re-called the RT-PCR reads, giving one row per CDR3 protein. This sample yields about 160,000 distinct CDR3 sequences, of which roughly two fifths are seen a single time; 40% to 55% belongs to the top ten. This chain connects TRBV5-7 to TRBJ1-1; D remains ambiguous. TRBV5-7 is an open reading frame whose function is uncertain. The sequence was obtained from a human donor who was either an allogeneic HSCT recipient or a stem cell or donor lymphocyte infusion donor (not recorded which). It is not recorded whose cells these are; they may come from a transplant donor. The sequencing input was blood, either unsorted or a sorted T cell fraction (not recorded which). CDR3 nucleotides: TGTGCCAGCAGCTTGGGCTTTCCTTACTTCCCTGAAGCTTTCTTT. It specifies CASSLGFPYFPEAFF.